This TCR beta chain appears in the sequencing data of a study of cytomegalovirus exposure and HLA in healthy donors. J gave up 6 bases and V 4 bases, and 4 bases lay outside the gene matches. From germline, CDR1 is SNHLY and CDR2 FYNNEI. CDR3 length: 14 amino acids. Comments on this clone: Its specificity is not known.

PCR employed 60 Vbeta and 13 Jbeta primers. Using immunoSEQ multiplex PCR, the repertoire was profiled, and TCRdb retains in-frame clones only, with some absent. The top ten clones hold 2.9% of a sample with 120,000 or so clones, approximately 17% of them seen once. Whole-study findings and limits: Excluded: some indistinguishable V segments such as TRBV6-2 and TRBV6-3. Sequencing depth roughly uniform across donors was assumed in presence/absence analyses.

The sequenced sample was PBMCs. V usage is TRBV2 and J usage is TRBJ2-3; 10 bases line up with TRBD2. This TCR derives from a female donor in good health and CMV-seropositive. The CDR3 region has the DNA TGTGCCAGCAGTGTTAAGCGGGGGGGCGATACGCAGTATTTT. This codes for CASSVKRGGDTQYF.